Following are 30 T cell receptor beta chains from one sample sequenced in a study of OX40 agonist ivuxolimab in advanced cancers. TCRdb keeps only in-frame clones here, not all; method: immunoSEQ multiplex PCR. The sample consists of under 70,000 clones, roughly 81% of them appearing once. Specimen: CD4+ or CD8+ T cells sorted from blood, collected in a trial of the OX40 agonist ivuxolimab. The receptors shown here come from an adult with an advanced solid tumor such as melanoma, head and neck, liver or kidney cancer.

The rearrangement joins TRBV4-2 to TRBJ1-2; D gene ambiguous. The CDR3 is 15 residues long. Trimming took 4 bases from V and 3 from J, leaving 15 bases between them. Germline V gene data show CDR1 as LGHNA and CDR2 as YNFKEQ. The CDR3 DNA reads TGTGCCAGCAGCCGAGGGCCCGGCACCGACTATGGCTACACCTTC. Encoded protein: CASSRGPGTDYGYTF.

The chain links TRBV28 to TRBJ2-3; unclear D gene. V was trimmed by 2 bases and J by 4 bases, leaving 16 bases between them. The CDR3 spans 16 residues. CDR1 is MDHEN, CDR2 SYDVKM, per germline. The CDR3 DNA reads TGTGCCAGCAGTTTACTGCTCAGCGATGGTGCAGATACGCAGTATTTT. Translating gives CASSLLLSDGADTQYF.

This clone was observed a handful of times. The chain couples TRBV7-8 to TRBJ1-4; 7 nucleotides line up with TRBD1. V shed 1 base, J shed 7 bases, and the junction held 6 bases outside the gene matches. Germline assignment: CDR1 SGHVS and CDR2 FQNEAQ. The CDR3 is 15 amino acids. The CDR3 bases are TGTGCCAGCAGCTTAGACAGGGGTGGGGTTGAAAAACTGTTTTTT. Protein sequence: CASSLDRGGVEKLFF.

Here the CDR3 DNA reads TGTGCCAGCAGTCCTCAGGGCGATGAGCAGTTCTTC. It translates to CASSPQGDEQFF. The J gene is TRBJ2-1, the V gene TRBV11-2; the D gene is possibly TRBD1 (5 bases). CDR3 length equals 12 residues. Germline V gene data show CDR1 as SGHAT and CDR2 as FQNNGV. Trimming left V 6 bases short and J 8 bases short, with 11 bases between.

The rearrangement uses TRBV7-9 and TRBJ1-5; D unresolved. CDR3 length: 13 amino acids. CDR1 is SEHNR, CDR2 FQNEAQ, per germline (reference sequence). V was cut by 5 bases and J by 0 bases, with 5 bases left in between. In DNA form, the CDR3 reads TGTGCCAGCAGCGTTTATAGCAATCAGCCCCAGCATTTT. Translated, it gives CASSVYSNQPQHF.

The rearrangement joins TRBV7-3 to TRBJ1-1; D unresolved. V was trimmed by 2 bases and J by 3 bases, leaving 7 bases between them. The CDR3 is made up of 13 amino acids. CDR1 is SGHTA, CDR2 FQGTGA, per germline. CDR3 residues: CASSLGQHTEAFF. The CDR3 DNA is TGTGCCAGCAGCTTAGGGCAGCACACTGAAGCTTTCTTT. The full variable domain, in which reference TRBV7-3 and TRBJ1-1 provide the parts outside the CDR3, is GAGVSQTPSNKVTEKGKYVELRCDPISGHTALYWYRQSLGQGPEFLIYFQGTGAADDSGLPNDRFFAVRPEGSVSTLKIQRTERGDSAVYLCASSLGQHTEAFFGQGTRLTVV.

The J gene is TRBJ2-5, the V gene TRBV5-6; D may be TRBD1 or TRBD2 (6 bases each). V gave up 7 bases and J gave up 5 bases, with 21 bases separating them. The CDR3 is made up of 15 amino acids. CDR1 is SGHDT, CDR2 YYEEEE, per germline. The CDR3 spells CASQLVTGAVETQYF. CDR3 nucleotides: TGTGCCAGCCAGCTTGTAACGGGGGCGGTGGAGACCCAGTACTTC.

The chain recombines TRBV6-6 with TRBJ1-1; D is uncertain. Germline CDR1 MNHNY, CDR2 SVGAGI (reference sequence). Trimming left V 5 bases short and J 4 bases short, with 11 bases between. This CDR3 has 13 residues. The chain's CDR3 is CASSPDSSTEAFF. As DNA, the CDR3 is TGTGCCAGCAGTCCGGATAGTAGCACTGAAGCTTTCTTT.

The genes are TRBV18 and TRBJ2-7; D is undetermined. Trimming left V 1 base short and J 2 bases short, with 9 bases between. The CDR3 is 14 residues long. The germline V gene has CDR1 KGHSH and CDR2 LQKENI. The CDR3 sequence: CASSPLATTYEQYF. The CDR3 DNA reads TGTGCCAGCTCACCACTCGCGACCACCTACGAGCAGTACTTC.

This chain uses TRBV7-2 with TRBJ1-1; 8 bases fit TRBD1. CDR1 and CDR2 (germline): SGHTA, FQGNSA. CDR3 length equals 15 residues. V shed 4 bases, J shed 0 bases, and the junction held 4 bases outside the gene matches. CDR3: CASSWGTGMNTEAFF. CDR3 nucleotide sequence: TGTGCCAGCAGCTGGGGGACAGGCATGAACACTGAAGCTTTCTTT.

The rearrangement joins TRBV29-1 to TRBJ1-4; the match to TRBD1 covers 7 bases. Germline loops: CDR1 SQVTM, CDR2 ANQGSEA. J gave up 8 bases and V 5 bases, and 8 bases lay outside the gene matches. The CDR3 extends over 13 amino acids. The CDR3 coding sequence is TGCAGCGTTCGGAGACAGGGAGGGGAAAAACTGTTTTTT. This encodes CSVRRQGGEKLFF.

The chain carries TRBV5-6 and TRBJ1-1; D gene uncertain. Germline CDR1 SGHDT, CDR2 YYEEEE. This CDR3 has 13 amino acids. V gave up 1 base and J gave up 1 base, with 5 bases separating them. Here the CDR3 reads CASSLLENTEAFF. Written as DNA, the CDR3 is TGTGCCAGCAGCTTGTTAGAGAACACTGAAGCTTTCTTT.

The rearrangement links TRBV7-2 to TRBJ2-3, with 7 positions matching TRBD1. Losses at the gene ends were 0 bases for V and 5 bases for J; bases not matched to a gene: 5. The CDR3 has 15 amino acids. Germline CDR1 reads SGHTA; CDR2 reads FQGNSA. The CDR3, as DNA: TGTGCCAGCAGCTTAGCGGCCCGACAGGGAGATACGCAGTATTTT. Its translation: CASSLAARQGDTQYF.

CDR3 loop: CASKGLAGETYNEQFF. The DNA for the CDR3 is TGTGCCAGCAAGGGACTAGCGGGAGAGACCTACAATGAGCAGTTCTTC. The chain is built from TRBV6-6 and TRBJ2-1; 14 nucleotides line up with TRBD2. Germline V lookup: CDR1 MNHNY, CDR2 SVGAGI (reference sequence). Trimming took 7 bases from V and 2 from J; bases not matched to a gene: 4. This CDR3 has 16 residues.

This chain connects TRBV2 to TRBJ1-1; TRBD1 might be the D (5 bases). The V gene's germline CDR1 is SNHLY and CDR2 FYNNEI. The V and J ends lost 1 base and 2 bases respectively, with 8 bases between them. The CDR3 runs to 14 residues. CDR3 nucleotides: TGTGCCAGCAGTGAAGACAGGTCAAACACTGAAGCTTTCTTT. Amino acids: CASSEDRSNTEAFF.

The V gene is TRBV4-2, the J gene TRBJ2-5, with D possibly matching TRBD2 (6 bases). Matching the DNA end better, TRBJ2-7 makes the J call doubtful. Germline V gene data show CDR1 as LGHNA and CDR2 as YNFKEQ. The CDR3 extends over 17 amino acids. The CDR3 protein is CASSPDGVRRVSYEQYF. The CDR3 DNA reads as TGTGCCAGCAGCCCAGACGGGGTGCGGAGGGTATCCTACGAGCAGTACTTC.

The chain is built from TRBV7-9 and TRBJ1-5; 8 positions agree with TRBD1. CDR1 and CDR2 from the germline V gene are SEHNR and FQNEAQ (reference sequence). Trimming at V came to 4 bases and at J to 6 bases, leaving 11 bases not matched to a gene. The CDR3 consists of 16 residues. In DNA form, the CDR3 reads TGTGCCAGCAGCTCAGAGTCGGCGACAGGGGCTCAGCCCCAGCATTTT. The encoded protein is CASSSESATGAQPQHF.

V is TRBV7-9 and J is TRBJ1-1; D might be TRBD1 (6 bases). V was pared by 5 bases and J by 4 bases, with 11 bases between. Per the germline V gene, CDR1 is SEHNR and CDR2 is FQNEAQ (reference sequence). The CDR3 is 13 amino acids. The CDR3 loop is CASSRQVATEAFF. The CDR3 DNA follows: TGTGCCAGCAGCCGACAGGTAGCCACTGAAGCTTTCTTT.

The rearrangement joins TRBV9 to TRBJ2-5; 10 bases are shared with TRBD2. The CDR3 loop spans 14 amino acids. Germline-derived CDR1 and CDR2 are SGDLS and YYNGEE. After removal of 4 bases from V and 1 base from J, the junction contained 1 base not matched to a gene. The CDR3 DNA reads as TGTGCCAGCAGCTCTAGCGGGAGCCAAGAGACCCAGTACTTC. Its protein product is CASSSSGSQETQYF.

The chain links TRBV5-4 to TRBJ2-2, with 10 bases fitting TRBD1. The CDR3 sequence is 15 residues long. Germline V gives CDR1 SGHNT, CDR2 YYREEE (reference sequence). Germline trimming cut 4 bases from V and 5 bases from J; bases unmatched to any gene: 5. The CDR3 DNA reads as TGTGCCAGCAGCATCCGGACAGGGGGTACCGGGGAGCTGTTTTTT. Translated: CASSIRTGGTGELFF.

This chain's CDR3 is CSALDNEQFF. CDR3 in DNA: TGCAGTGCTTTAGACAATGAGCAGTTCTTC. The chain has TRBV20-1 and TRBJ2-1; no clear D gene. The CDR3 is 10 amino acids. With 5 bases removed from V and 5 bases from J, the gap between germline ends came to 4 bases. Germline CDR1 reads DFQATT; CDR2 reads SNEGSKA (reference sequence).

The chain employs TRBV25-1 and TRBJ1-1; D unclear. V was pared by 3 bases and J by 0 bases, with 5 bases between. This CDR3 has 13 amino acids. Germline V gene lookup returns CDR1 MGHDK and CDR2 SYGVNS. The CDR3 DNA reads TGTGCCAGCAGTGACCCAGTGAACACTGAAGCTTTCTTT. This sequence encodes CASSDPVNTEAFF.

V is TRBV4-1 and J is TRBJ2-3; D is possibly TRBD2 (6 bases). CDR3 size: 14 residues. CDR1 and CDR2 from the germline V gene are MGHRA and YSYEKL. V was cut by 4 bases and J by 6 bases, with 14 bases left in between. CDR3 amino acids: CASSPGLLEDTQYF. Written as DNA, the CDR3 is TGCGCCAGCAGCCCGGGACTCCTCGAGGATACGCAGTATTTT.

This clone appeared a single time. The chain uses TRBV18 and TRBJ2-7; D gene unclear. Germline V gene sequence: CDR1 KGHSH, CDR2 LQKENI. With 3 bases removed from V and 5 bases from J, the gap between germline ends came to 11 bases. The CDR3 consists of 13 residues. CDR3 amino acids: CASSPSIFDEQYF. As DNA, the CDR3 is TGTGCCAGCTCACCGTCGATATTCGACGAGCAGTACTTC.

This clone was observed a few times. This chain connects TRBV11-1 to TRBJ1-1; TRBD1 might be the D (5 bases). With 3 bases removed from V and 4 bases from J, the gap between germline ends came to 12 bases. Looked up from germline, CDR1 is SGHAT and CDR2 is FQDESV (reference sequence). CDR3 length equals 14 residues. The CDR3 reads CASSFSRGRTEAFF. The DNA for the CDR3 is TGTGCCAGCAGCTTCTCGAGGGGCCGCACTGAAGCTTTCTTT.

The rearrangement joins TRBV30 to TRBJ2-5; 8 bases agree with TRBD1. Per the germline V gene, CDR1 is GTSNPN and CDR2 is SVGIG (reference sequence). J gave up 1 base and V 3 bases, and 10 bases lay outside the gene matches. This CDR3 spans 16 amino acids. CDR3 sequence reads: CAWSALGQGLQETQYF. The DNA of the CDR3 is TGTGCCTGGAGCGCATTAGGACAGGGACTCCAAGAGACCCAGTACTTC. The full variable domain, completed using reference TRBV30 and TRBJ2-5, is SQTIHQWPATLVQPVGSPLSLECTVEGTSNPNLYWYRQAAGRGLQLLFYSVGIGQISSEVPQNLSASRPQDRQFILSSKKLLLSDSGFYLCAWSALGQGLQETQYFGPGTRLLVL.

The chain employs TRBV19 and TRBJ1-4, with TRBD1 matching 8 bases. Germline V gene sequence: CDR1 LNHDA, CDR2 SQIVND (reference sequence). The trim removed 7 bases at V and 1 base at J, leaving 2 bases unmatched. CDR3 length: 14 amino acids. The DNA of the CDR3 is TGTGCCAGTACCGACAGGGGAACTAATGAAAAACTGTTTTTT. Amino acids: CASTDRGTNEKLFF.

This rearrangement joins TRBV13 to TRBJ2-6, with D possibly matching TRBD1 (7 bases). The V gene's germline CDR1 is PRHDT and CDR2 FYEKMQ (reference sequence). The CDR3 is made up of 16 amino acids. The germline V and J ends were trimmed by 3 bases and 4 bases, with 13 bases remaining between them. For the CDR3, the DNA is TGTGCCAGCAGCTTCCCGACAGGGAGGGGGGCCAACGTCCTGACTTTC. This encodes CASSFPTGRGANVLTF.

The V call is TRBV11-3, the J call TRBJ2-4, with 7 nucleotides matching TRBD2. The ends lost 11 bases at V and 0 bases at J; junction bases unmatched: 13. The CDR3 totals 16 residues. Per the germline V gene, CDR1 is SGHNT and CDR2 is YENEEA. The CDR3 bases are TGTGCCGGGAGCGGGACTACGTACCTAGCCAAAAACATTCAGTACTTC. It encodes CAGSGTTYLAKNIQYF. Looking up the rest from reference TRBV11-3 and TRBJ2-4 gives the full variable domain: EAGVVQSPRYKIIEKKQPVAFWCNPISGHNTLYWYLQNLGQGPELLIRYENEEAVDDSQLPKDRFSAERLKGVDSTLKIQPAELGDSAVYLCAGSGTTYLAKNIQYFGAGTRLSVL.

This chain joins TRBV4-1 and TRBJ1-1; D is uncertain. Germline V gene lookup returns CDR1 MGHRA and CDR2 YSYEKL. The V gene lost 1 base and the J gene lost 7 bases, with 19 bases spanning the gap. This CDR3 comprises 16 residues. CDR3 sequence (DNA): TGCGCCAGCAGCCAAGGAAGAGCGGGCAGAAGGAATGAAGCTTTCTTT. Its protein product is CASSQGRAGRRNEAFF.